This T cell receptor beta chain derives from a study of OX40 agonist ivuxolimab in advanced cancers. In the study overall: Patients were infused with ivuxolimab every 2 weeks at 0.01 to 10 mg/kg.

Per germline, CDR1 ENHRY and CDR2 SYGVKD. CDR3 length equals 15 residues. V gave up 5 bases and J gave up 4 bases, with 15 bases separating them. Repertoires were generated with immunoSEQ multiplex PCR, while TCRdb's copy carries only in-frame clones and drops some. The table has 75,000 to 100,000 clones, around nine tenths seen once. This TCR derives from an adult with an advanced solid tumor such as melanoma, head and neck, liver or kidney cancer. This chain links TRBV10-3 with TRBJ2-1, with a tentative D call TRBD2 (5 bases). The sample was CD4+ or CD8+ T cells sorted from blood, taken in a trial of the OX40 agonist ivuxolimab. This CDR3 is CAISSPSGPYNEQFF. In DNA, the CDR3 is TGTGCCATCAGTTCGCCCAGCGGTCCATACAATGAGCAGTTCTTC.